The sequence of this T cell receptor beta chain was determined in a study of preoperative IRX-2 immunotherapy in early breast cancer. The sample's treatment: preoperative locoregional IRX-2 cytokine immunotherapy. Preoperative locoregional IRX-2 cytokine immunotherapy was tested in the phase Ib source study. Assay used: immunoSEQ multiplex PCR; TCRdb lists only in-frame clones, some missing. The sample carries about 6,000 clones, less than 70% recorded once. This clone turned up a few times. Sequencing used tumor tissue, obtained before IRX-2 immunotherapy. The receptor was isolated from a human donor with breast cancer.

The chain's CDR3 is CASSPGQGTSGANVLTF. CDR3 in DNA: TGTGCCAGCAGTCCGGGACAGGGTACCTCTGGGGCCAACGTCCTGACTTTC. The rearrangement uses TRBV6-8 and TRBJ2-6; 9 positions match TRBD1. Trimming removed 5 bases from V and 0 bases from J; junction bases left unmatched: 5. The CDR3 loop spans 17 amino acids. Per germline, CDR1 MNHGY and CDR2 SAAAGT.